Here is one T cell receptor (beta chain) with its context. This record belongs to a study of shared T cell receptors in the human thymus. Here immunoSEQ multiplex PCR was the method, and the copy in TCRdb shows in-frame clones only, minus some. The repertoire holds approximately 490,000 clones, with more than 75% as singletons. CDR3 length equals 14 residues. The trim removed 3 bases at V and 0 bases at J, leaving 1 base unmatched. Germline V gene sequence: CDR1 MNHEY, CDR2 SMNVEV (reference sequence). These data also formed part of another study, on human thymus T cells.

Sequences were obtained from thymocytes. This chain uses TRBV27 with TRBJ2-7, with TRBD2 matching over 8 bases. This sequence originates from a boy under two years old with a congenital heart defect. As DNA, the CDR3 is TGTGCCAGCAGTTTGACTAGCGTCTCCTACGAGCAGTACTTC. Protein product: CASSLTSVSYEQYF.